This T cell receptor (beta chain) was sequenced in a study of blood T cell repertoires in COVID-19. Study in general: Donors in the United States, Italy and Spain gave samples during acute or convalescent COVID-19. PBMCs, B-cell-depleted T cells, or T cells were the source of the cDNA or gDNA that made up the material.

Per the authors' pipeline: Estimates of nucleated cell counts were drawn from the amplification of reference gene primers. TCRdb's copy holds only in-frame clones and misses some; the assay was immunoSEQ multiplex PCR. V, J and clone size derive from that table, while D and trimming were established from the DNA sequence. This sample has 190,000 or so clones; approximately 78% occur once, and the top ten carry 2.8%. This clone was seen once. Trimming cost V 5 bases and J 14 bases, with 15 bases left between them. CDR3 length equals 11 residues. Looked up from germline, CDR1 is MDHEN and CDR2 is SYDVKM.

The sequencing sample was made of peripheral blood. The J gene is TRBJ1-2, the V gene TRBV28; D call uncertain. The clonotype comes from a woman over 75 with active or convalescent COVID-19. The chain's CDR3 is CASSRRPPITF. In DNA, the CDR3 is TGTGCCAGCAGTAGGAGACCGCCCATAACCTTC.